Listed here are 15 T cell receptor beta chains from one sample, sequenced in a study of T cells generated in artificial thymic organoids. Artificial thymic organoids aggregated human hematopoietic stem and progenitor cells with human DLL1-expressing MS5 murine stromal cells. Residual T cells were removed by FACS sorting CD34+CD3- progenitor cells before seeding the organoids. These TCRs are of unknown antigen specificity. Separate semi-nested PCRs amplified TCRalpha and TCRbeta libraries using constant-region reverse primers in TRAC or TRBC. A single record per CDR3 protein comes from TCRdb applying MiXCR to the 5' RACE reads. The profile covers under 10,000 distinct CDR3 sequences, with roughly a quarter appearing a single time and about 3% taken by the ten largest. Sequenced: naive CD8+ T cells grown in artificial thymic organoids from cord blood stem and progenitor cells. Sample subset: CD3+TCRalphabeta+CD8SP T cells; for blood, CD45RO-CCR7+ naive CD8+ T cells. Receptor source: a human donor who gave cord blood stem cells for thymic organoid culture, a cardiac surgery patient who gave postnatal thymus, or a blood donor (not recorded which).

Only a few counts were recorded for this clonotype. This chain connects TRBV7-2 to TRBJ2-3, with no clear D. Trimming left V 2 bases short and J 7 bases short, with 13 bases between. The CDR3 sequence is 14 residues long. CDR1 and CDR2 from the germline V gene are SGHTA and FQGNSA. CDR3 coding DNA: TGTGCCAGCAGCTTACGCCTCTCCACGAATACGCAGTATTTT. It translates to CASSLRLSTNTQYF.

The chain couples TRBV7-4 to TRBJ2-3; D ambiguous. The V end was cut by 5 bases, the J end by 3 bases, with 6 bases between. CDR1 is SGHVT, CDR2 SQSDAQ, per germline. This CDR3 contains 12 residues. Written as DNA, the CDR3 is TGTGCCAGCAGCCCCGGGACAGATACGCAGTATTTT. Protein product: CASSPGTDTQYF. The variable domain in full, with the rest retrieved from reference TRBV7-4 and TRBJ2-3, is GAGVSQSPRYKVAKRGRDVALRCDSISGHVTLYWYRQTLGQGSEVLTYSQSDAQRDKSGRPSGRFSAERPERSVSTLKIQRTEQGDSAVYLCASSPGTDTQYFGPGTRLTVL.

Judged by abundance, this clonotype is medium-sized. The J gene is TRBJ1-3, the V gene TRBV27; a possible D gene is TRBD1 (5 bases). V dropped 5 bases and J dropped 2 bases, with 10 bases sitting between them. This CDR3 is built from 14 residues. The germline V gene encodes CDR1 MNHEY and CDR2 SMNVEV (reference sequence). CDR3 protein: CASSRGTAGNTIYF. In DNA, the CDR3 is TGTGCCAGCAGTCGCGGGACGGCTGGAAACACCATATATTTT.

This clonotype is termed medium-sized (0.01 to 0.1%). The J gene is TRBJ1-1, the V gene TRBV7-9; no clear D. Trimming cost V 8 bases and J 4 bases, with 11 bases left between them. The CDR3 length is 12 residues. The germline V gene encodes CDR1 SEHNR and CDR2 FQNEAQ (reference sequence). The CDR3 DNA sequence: TGTGCCAGCTTCCGGTTGGGCACTGAAGCTTTCTTT. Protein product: CASFRLGTEAFF.

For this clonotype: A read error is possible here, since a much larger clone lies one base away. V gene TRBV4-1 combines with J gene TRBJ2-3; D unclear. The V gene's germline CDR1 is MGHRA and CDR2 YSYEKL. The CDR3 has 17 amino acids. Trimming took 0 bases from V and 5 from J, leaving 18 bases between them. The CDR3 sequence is CASSQEGFLRRKDTQYF. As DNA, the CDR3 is TGCGCCAGCAGCCAAGAGGGCTTTCTAAGGCGCAAAGATACGCAGTATTTT.

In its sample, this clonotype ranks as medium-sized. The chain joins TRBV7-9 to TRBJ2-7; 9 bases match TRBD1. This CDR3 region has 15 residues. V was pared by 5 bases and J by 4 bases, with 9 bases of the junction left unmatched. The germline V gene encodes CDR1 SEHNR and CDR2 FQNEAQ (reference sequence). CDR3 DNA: TGTGCCAGCAGCCGATCTGACAGGGGGAAATACGAGCAGTACTTC. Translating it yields CASSRSDRGKYEQYF.

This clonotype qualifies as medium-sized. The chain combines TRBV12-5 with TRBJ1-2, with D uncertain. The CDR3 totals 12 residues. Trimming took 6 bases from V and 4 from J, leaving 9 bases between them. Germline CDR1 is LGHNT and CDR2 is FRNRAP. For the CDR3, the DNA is TGTGCTAGTGGAGACACCCCCTATGGCTACACCTTC. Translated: CASGDTPYGYTF.

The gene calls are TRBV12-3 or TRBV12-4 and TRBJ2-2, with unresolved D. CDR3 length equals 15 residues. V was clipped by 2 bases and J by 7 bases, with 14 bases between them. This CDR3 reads CASSLPTRPLGELFF. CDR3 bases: TGTGCCAGCAGTTTACCTACCCGTCCTCTCGGGGAGCTGTTTTTT.

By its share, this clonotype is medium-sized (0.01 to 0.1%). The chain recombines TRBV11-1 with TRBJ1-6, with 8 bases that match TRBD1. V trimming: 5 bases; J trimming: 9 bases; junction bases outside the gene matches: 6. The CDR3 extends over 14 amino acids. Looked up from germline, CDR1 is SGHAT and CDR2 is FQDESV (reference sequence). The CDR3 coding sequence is TGTGCCAGCAGCGTTGGACAGGGAAGTTCACCCCTCCACTTT. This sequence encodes CASSVGQGSSPLHF. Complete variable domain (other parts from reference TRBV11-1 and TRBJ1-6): EAEVAQSPRYKITEKSQAVAFWCDPISGHATLYWYRQILGQGPELLVQFQDESVVDDSQLPKDRFSAERLKGVDSTLKIQPAELGDSAMYLCASSVGQGSSPLHFGNGTRLTVT.

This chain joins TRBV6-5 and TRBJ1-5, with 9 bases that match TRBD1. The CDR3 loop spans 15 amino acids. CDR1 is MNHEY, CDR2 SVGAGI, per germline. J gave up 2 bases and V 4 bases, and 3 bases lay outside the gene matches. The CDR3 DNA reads TGTGCCAGCAGTTCCGGACAGGGGTGCAATCAGCCCCAGCATTTT. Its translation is CASSSGQGCNQPQHF.

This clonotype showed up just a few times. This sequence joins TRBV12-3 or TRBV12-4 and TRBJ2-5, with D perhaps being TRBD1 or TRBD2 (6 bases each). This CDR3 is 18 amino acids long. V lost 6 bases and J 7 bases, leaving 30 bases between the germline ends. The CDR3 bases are TGTGCCAGCAGCCCATGGGCGGTGGACGGGGGCCTCGAGGGGACCCAGTACTTC. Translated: CASSPWAVDGGLEGTQYF.

The CDR3 reads CASSQDRVGCNIVGTGEANVLTF. CDR3 in DNA: TGCGCCAGCAGCCAAGATCGGGTTGGCTGTAACATTGTGGGGACAGGGGAGGCCAACGTCCTGACTTTC. The chain recombines TRBV4-3 with TRBJ2-6; 10 positions match TRBD1. CDR1 and CDR2 (germline): LGHNA, YSLEER. V shed 0 bases and J 6 bases; nucleotides not matched to a gene: 23. This CDR3 region has 23 residues.

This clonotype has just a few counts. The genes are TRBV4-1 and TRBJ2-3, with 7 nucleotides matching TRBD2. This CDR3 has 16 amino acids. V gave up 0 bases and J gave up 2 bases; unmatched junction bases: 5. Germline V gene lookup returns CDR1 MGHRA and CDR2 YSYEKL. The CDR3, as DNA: TGCGCCAGCAGCCAAGATCGGGCGGGGGTCACAGATACGCAGTATTTT. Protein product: CASSQDRAGVTDTQYF.

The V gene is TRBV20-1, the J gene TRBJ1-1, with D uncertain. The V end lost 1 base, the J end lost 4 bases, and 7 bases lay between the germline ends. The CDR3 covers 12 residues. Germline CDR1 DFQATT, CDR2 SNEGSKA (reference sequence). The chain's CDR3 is CSARVDFTEAFF. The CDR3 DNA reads TGCAGTGCTAGAGTGGACTTCACTGAAGCTTTCTTT.

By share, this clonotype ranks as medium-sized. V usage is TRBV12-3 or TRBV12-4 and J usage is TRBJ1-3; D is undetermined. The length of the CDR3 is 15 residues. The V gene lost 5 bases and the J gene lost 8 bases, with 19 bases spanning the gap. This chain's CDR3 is CASSPPRGNLHTIYF. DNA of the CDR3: TGTGCCAGCAGTCCCCCACGAGGGAACCTGCACACCATATATTTT.